The T cell receptor (beta chain) under discussion was sequenced for a study of blood T cell repertoires in COVID-19 (dated by TCRdb to the early 2020s). Background on the whole study: The collaborator samples originated in the United States, Italy and Spain and spanned the acute and convalescent phases of COVID-19. The material from the prospective study consisted of cDNA or gDNA derived from T cells, B-cell-depleted T cells, or PBMCs. Subjects who had been exposed to COVID-19, were actively infected with it, or had recovered from it provided the deeply sampled blood TCRbeta repertoires that made up the dataset. The repertoires were released in a freely available public database intended as a resource for research on the immune response to SARS-CoV-2. The samples were drawn from the first 160 participants of the ongoing ImmuneRACE study and from 950 to 1,500 subjects provided by 6 global collaborators. Nearly every sample came with metadata listing a de-identified subject ID, COVID-19 status, age in years and sex. Where available, HLA class I and class II types were taken from metadata supplied by the sample provider and were not determined by assay-based typing.

The paper's findings and limits, for the study overall: Clinical and demographic metadata were provided uncurated, with the amount varying by source and participant.

TCRbeta CDR3 regions were amplified from genomic DNA by means of the immunoSEQ Assay, a bias-controlled multiplex PCR. On the study's bioinformatics: The number of nucleated cells in each sample was estimated from the amplification of reference gene primers within the assay. To quantify the absolute abundance of each unique TCRbeta CDR3 rearrangement, sequence reads were collapsed and filtered. Productive Simpson clonality was computed per sample as the square root of Simpson's diversity index over productive rearrangements. As stored in TCRdb, this immuneACCESS dataset retains in-frame rearrangements with V and J assigned. A fraction of the clones does not appear; measured against another copy, unresolved V genes explain less than half of the discrepancy, and the remainder lacks a known reason. Clone size and the V and J calls come from that table; the DNA yielded D and trimming. This sample is represented by some 52,000 clones; over 75% of them were singletons. The ten largest clones capture approximately 15% of the sample.

Collaborating institutions collected whole blood in K2EDTA tubes following their own protocols. For TCRbeta analysis, collaborators shipped samples as frozen whole blood, isolated PBMCs, or DNA extracted from either of those sample types. The CDR3 numbers 19 residues from cysteine through phenylalanine. Of all the DNA, just the CDR3 is kept, 57 bases in frame from base 1. The junction shows trimming of 5 bases on V and 2 bases on J, and the gene matches do not reach 10 bases of it. The germline V gene sets CDR1 to SGHAT and CDR2 to FQNNGV. With respect to this clone: Its antigen remains undetermined. No much larger clone is present one base from it, and per-base qualities are unavailable.

This TCR derives from a human donor with active COVID-19. The donor label of this sample is uncertain. The sample taken for sequencing was peripheral blood. The receptor chain draws on TRBV11-2 and TRBJ2-2, with 14 junctional bases fitting TRBD2. The CDR3 here reads CASSPRRLAGGKNTGELFF. At the DNA level, the sequence is TGTGCCAGCAGCCCACGCCGACTAGCGGGGGGGAAAAACACCGGGGAGCTGTTTTTT.